Described below is a single T cell receptor (beta chain) sequence and its context. The data belong to a study of brain T cells in children with intractable seizures. Germline CDR1 and CDR2: DFQATT and SNEGSKA (reference sequence). The CDR3 consists of 16 residues. V lost 3 bases and J 6 bases, leaving 24 bases between the germline ends. Using immunoSEQ multiplex PCR, the repertoire was profiled, and TCRdb retains in-frame clones only, with some absent. The table records 300,000 to 400,000 clones, about 93% of them present only once. Described time point: blood from clinic visit 5 months post-surgery; TSC patient then seizure free.

The genes are TRBV20-1 and TRBJ2-7; D is uncertain. Material: peripheral blood, obtained 4 to 6 months after surgery. This receptor was taken from a boy in the first two years of life with tuberous sclerosis and intractable seizures. The DNA of the CDR3 is TGCAGTGCTAGTGACTTTGGGTTCCCGGGCCCGGGCGAGCAGTACTTC. It codes for CSASDFGFPGPGEQYF.